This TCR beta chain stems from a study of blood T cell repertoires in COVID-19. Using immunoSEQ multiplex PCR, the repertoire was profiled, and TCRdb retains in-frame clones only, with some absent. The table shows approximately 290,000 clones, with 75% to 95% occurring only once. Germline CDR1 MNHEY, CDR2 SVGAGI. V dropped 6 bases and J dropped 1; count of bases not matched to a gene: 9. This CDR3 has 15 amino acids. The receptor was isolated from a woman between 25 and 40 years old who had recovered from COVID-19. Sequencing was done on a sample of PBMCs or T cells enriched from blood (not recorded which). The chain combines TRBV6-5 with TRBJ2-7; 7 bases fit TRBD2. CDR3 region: CASSFEAGRSYEQYF. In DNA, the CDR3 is TGTGCCAGCAGCTTTGAAGCGGGACGGTCCTACGAGCAGTACTTC.